This T cell receptor beta chain was sequenced during a study of T cell responses to AZD1222 COVID-19 vaccine. Measured with immunoSEQ multiplex PCR; TCRdb has only the in-frame clones, and not every one. Among more than 140,000 clones listed, about 90% were seen once. CDR3 size: 13 residues. Trimming shortened V by 3 bases and J by 0 bases, and 5 bases separated the two germline ends. The germline CDR1 and CDR2 sequences are KGHSH and LQKENI. This clone was seen a few times. The rearrangement links TRBV18 to TRBJ2-5; D is ambiguous. This receptor was identified in an adult in good health. Material: peripheral blood, obtained on day 0 of AZD1222 vaccination. The CDR3 DNA reads TGTGCCAGCTCACCGGGCCACCAAGAGACCCAGTACTTC. It yields the protein CASSPGHQETQYF.